The 17 T cell receptor beta chains below were found in one sample sequenced in a study of human T cells and chemical hapten exposure. The time point: patch test 2, 6 weeks after DPC sensitization. Treatment defined: therapeutic diphenylcyclopropenone sensitization with weekly scalp DPC. Each CDR3 protein gets one entry after TCRdb re-called the RACE reads with MiXCR. The sample has about 350,000 distinct CDR3 sequences, about 6.9% seen once; the top ten hold more than 5.5%. This specimen consisted of whole blood, obtained in connection with sensitization to the hapten diphenylcyclopropenone (DPC). Receptors originate from a woman between 18 and 29 years old with alopecia areata. Some clones in this sample may be carry-over from other donors' samples.

This clonotype was seen ten or more times. The V and J genes are TRBV27 and TRBJ1-1; unclear D gene. V lost 6 bases and J 3 bases, leaving 14 bases between the germline ends. Germline CDR1 is MNHEY and CDR2 is SMNVEV (reference sequence). The CDR3 is 14 amino acids. The CDR3 sequence: CASRNNRRDTEAFF. The CDR3 nucleotides read TGTGCCAGCAGAAACAACCGACGGGACACTGAAGCTTTCTTT.

CDR3 sequence reads: CASTRGPPTYNEQFF. The CDR3 DNA reads TGTGCCAGCACCAGGGGACCCCCGACTTACAATGAGCAGTTCTTC. The chain uses TRBV5-6 and TRBJ2-1; tentatively, D is TRBD1 (6 bases). The CDR3 is made up of 15 amino acids. Trimming took off 6 bases at V and 4 bases at J, with 17 bases between the two ends. The germline CDR1 and CDR2 sequences are SGHDT and YYEEEE.

This clonotype was counted many times. J is TRBJ1-2 and V is TRBV3-1; D perhaps matches TRBD1 (5 bases). This CDR3 has 14 amino acids. The germline V and J ends were trimmed by 2 bases and 8 bases, with 15 bases remaining between them. The V gene's germline CDR1 is LGHDT and CDR2 YNNKEL (reference sequence). The CDR3 sequence is CASSQIGAATGYTF. The CDR3 nucleotides are TGTGCCAGCAGCCAAATAGGGGCCGCCACCGGCTACACCTTC.

The CDR3 is CASSPPRGSGRTDTQYF. The CDR3 DNA reads TGTGCCAGCAGCCCCCCCAGAGGTAGCGGACGCACAGATACGCAGTATTTT. V usage is TRBV27 and J usage is TRBJ2-3, with D perhaps TRBD2 (6 bases). Germline V gene data show CDR1 as MNHEY and CDR2 as SMNVEV (reference sequence). CDR3 length equals 17 residues. Trimming took off 6 bases at V and 1 base at J, with 20 bases between the two ends.

This clonotype was counted at least ten times. The chain has TRBV12-3 or TRBV12-4 and TRBJ1-3, with D unresolved. This CDR3 spans 16 amino acids. V was shortened by 3 bases and J by 0 bases, with 12 bases between the two germline ends. The DNA for the CDR3 is TGTGCCAGCAGTTTTGCCCGTCTGAGCTCTGGAAACACCATATATTTT. Amino acid sequence: CASSFARLSSGNTIYF.

The table lists this clonotype with many counts. J is TRBJ1-2 and V is TRBV20-1; TRBD1 might be the D (5 bases). The CDR3 covers 15 residues. CDR1 is DFQATT and CDR2 is SNEGSKA in the germline V gene (reference sequence). The V and J ends lost 3 bases and 0 bases respectively, with 14 bases between them. CDR3 DNA sequence: TGCAGTGCTAGTGCAGGGCCCACACCTAACTATGGCTACACCTTC. Encoded protein: CSASAGPTPNYGYTF.

This clonotype was counted only a few times. The chain recombines TRBV4-3 with TRBJ2-2, with D tentatively TRBD1 or TRBD2 (5 bases each). With 2 bases removed from V and 0 bases from J, the gap between germline ends came to 13 bases. The CDR3 covers 17 residues. CDR1 and CDR2 (germline): LGHNA, YSLEER. The CDR3 loop is CASSQYWDAANTGELFF. CDR3 DNA sequence: TGCGCCAGCAGCCAATACTGGGACGCCGCGAACACCGGGGAGCTGTTTTTT.

This clonotype was detected only a few times. The genes are TRBV7-2 and TRBJ2-1; weak D call: TRBD2 (6 bases). The CDR3 contains 16 residues. Germline V lookup: CDR1 SGHTA, CDR2 FQGNSA. The V end was cut by 4 bases, the J end by 2 bases, with 15 bases between. The DNA for the CDR3 is TGTGCCAGCAGCTCCCTTACCATAGCGGCCTACAATGAGCAGTTCTTC. This codes for CASSSLTIAAYNEQFF.

This clonotype was recorded a few times. The chain recombines TRBV7-2 with TRBJ1-5, with 8 bases identical to TRBD1. The germline V gene encodes CDR1 SGHTA and CDR2 FQGNSA. The CDR3 is 15 residues long. Trimming at V came to 6 bases and at J to 3 bases, leaving 7 bases not matched to a gene. The CDR3: CASRDRGSSNQPQHF. DNA for the CDR3: TGTGCCAGCAGAGACAGGGGTTCTTCCAATCAGCCCCAGCATTTT.

V usage is TRBV7-8 and J usage is TRBJ1-1; D possibly corresponds to TRBD1 (5 bases). Germline V gives CDR1 SGHVS, CDR2 FQNEAQ. The V and J ends lost 1 base and 1 base respectively, with 10 bases between them. This CDR3 has 15 amino acids. The CDR3 DNA follows: TGTGCCAGCAGCTTAGGTACCAGGGCGAACACTGAAGCTTTCTTT. It translates to CASSLGTRANTEAFF.

This clonotype came up a few times. The gene calls are TRBV4-1 and TRBJ2-4; possibly TRBD1 for D (7 bases). Between the trimmed V and J ends, which lost 4 bases and 12 bases, there was a span of 16 bases. Germline V gene sequence: CDR1 MGHRA, CDR2 YSYEKL. The CDR3 has 13 amino acids. The CDR3 protein is CASSRDREVRQYF. The CDR3 region has the DNA TGCGCCAGCAGCCGAGACAGGGAGGTTCGTCAGTACTTC.

This chain links TRBV15 with TRBJ2-3; possibly TRBD1 or TRBD2 for D (5 bases each). V was shortened by 5 bases and J by 1 base, with 10 bases between the two germline ends. The CDR3 loop spans 14 amino acids. CDR1 LNHNV and CDR2 YYDKDF come from the germline V gene (reference sequence). The DNA for the CDR3 is TGTGCCACCAGCGAGACGGGACGCACAGATACGCAGTATTTT. Amino acids: CATSETGRTDTQYF.

In its sample, this clonotype was seen a few times. The chain recombines TRBV25-1 with TRBJ1-1; 10 nucleotides align to TRBD1. Germline loops: CDR1 MGHDK, CDR2 SYGVNS. The V gene end was trimmed by 1 base and the J gene end by 3 bases; junction bases not matched to a gene: 8. The length of the CDR3 is 17 residues. The CDR3 sequence is CASSEFSGGQGDTEAFF. The CDR3 DNA reads as TGTGCCAGCAGTGAATTTAGCGGAGGACAGGGGGACACTGAAGCTTTCTTT.

Many counts were recorded for this clonotype. This chain uses TRBV6-1 with TRBJ2-2; unclear D gene. V shed 7 bases and J shed 4 bases, with 10 bases lying between them. The CDR3 runs 13 residues. Germline V gene sequence: CDR1 MNHNS, CDR2 SASEGT. CDR3 sequence reads: CASIPGATGELFF. In DNA form, the CDR3 reads TGTGCCAGCATCCCAGGAGCCACCGGGGAGCTGTTTTTT.

This clonotype was counted at least ten times. This chain connects TRBV28 to TRBJ2-1; TRBD2 matches at 12 bases. The CDR3 is made up of 15 amino acids. From germline, CDR1 is MDHEN and CDR2 SYDVKM. The J segment lost 2 bases and the V segment lost 4 bases, leaving 0 bases of the junction unmatched. Here the CDR3 DNA reads TGTGCCAGCAGTTCTAGCGGGGGGGCCTACAATGAGCAGTTCTTC. Protein product: CASSSSGGAYNEQFF.

V usage is TRBV5-1 and J usage is TRBJ1-5; 7 positions agree with TRBD1. Germline trimming cut 4 bases from V and 4 bases from J; bases unmatched to any gene: 2. The CDR3 is 13 residues long. CDR1 is SGHRS, CDR2 YFSETQ, per germline. The CDR3 loop reads CASSATGNQPQHF. For the CDR3, the DNA is TGCGCCAGCAGCGCGACAGGGAATCAGCCCCAGCATTTT.

Note on this clonotype: At one boundary the junction diverges from the germline segment, which might be a read error. This chain connects TRBV5-1 to TRBJ1-1, with D possibly being TRBD1 (6 bases). This CDR3 has 15 amino acids. The germline V gene encodes CDR1 SGHRS and CDR2 YFSETQ. The CDR3 DNA reads TGCGCCAGCAGCTTGAGGGACACACAGTACACTAAAGCTTTCTTT. Amino acids: CASSLRDTQYTKAFF.